This section outlines one TCR beta chain sequence together with its context. This sample is drawn from a study of blood T cell repertoires in COVID-19. Study as a whole: Acute and convalescent COVID-19 samples came from the United States, Italy and Spain. T cells, B-cell-depleted T cells, or PBMCs provided the cDNA or gDNA that served as material.

As originally analysed: Estimation of nucleated cell counts was performed using reference gene primer amplification. Generated by immunoSEQ multiplex PCR, the TCRdb table keeps only in-frame clones and is missing some. V and J calls and clone size are copied from that table; D and trimming were computed from the DNA. The repertoire has over 150,000 clones, around four fifths of them found once; the top ten carry 2.9%. V lost 2 bases, J lost 2 bases, and 10 bases lay in between. The CDR3 runs to 14 residues. The germline V gene has CDR1 SGHNT and CDR2 YYREEE (reference sequence). The chain uses TRBV5-4 and TRBJ1-1; weak D call: TRBD1 (6 bases). Specimen: peripheral blood. This receptor was identified in a woman between 55 and 75 years old with acute or convalescent COVID-19. The CDR3 loop is CASSFGRGNTEAFF. The CDR3 region has the DNA TGTGCCAGCAGCTTCGGCAGGGGTAACACTGAAGCTTTCTTT.